This T cell receptor (beta chain) was sequenced for a study of blood T cell repertoires in COVID-19. Study information: In each case, the material was cDNA or gDNA derived from T cells, B-cell-depleted T cells, or PBMCs.

The assay was immunoSEQ multiplex PCR, and TCRdb's table has in-frame clones only and misses some. The sample has more than 250,000 clones, roughly 90% seen once. Germline V gene data show CDR1 as SQVTM and CDR2 as ANQGSEA. Between the trimmed V and J ends, which lost 4 bases and 2 bases, there was a span of 12 bases. The CDR3 is made up of 13 amino acids. The rearrangement links TRBV29-1 to TRBJ2-7; D might be TRBD1 (6 bases). The sequence was collected from a man aged 18 to 30 who had recovered from COVID-19. What was sequenced was peripheral blood. The CDR3 here is CSVGGGQTYEQYF. Here the CDR3 DNA reads TGCAGCGTTGGGGGCGGACAGACCTACGAGCAGTACTTC.